These 22 T cell receptor beta chains were all obtained from the same sample, sequenced in a study of blood T cell repertoires in COVID-19. This table comes from immunoSEQ multiplex PCR, and its TCRdb copy is limited to in-frame clones, with some not included. This sample yields about 250,000 clones, of which 70% to 90% are seen a single time; roughly 2% belongs to the top ten. The sample comprised peripheral blood. The receptors were sampled from a woman between 40 and 55 years old who had recovered from COVID-19.

In DNA, the CDR3 is TGTGCCAGTAGAACTATCCAGGGGAACACTGAAGCTTTCTTT. Protein product: CASRTIQGNTEAFF. The rearrangement uses TRBV19 and TRBJ1-1; perhaps TRBD1 as D (5 bases). Trimming cost V 6 bases and J 1 base, with 12 bases left between them. The CDR3 runs to 14 residues. The germline CDR1 and CDR2 sequences are LNHDA and SQIVND (reference sequence).

The V gene is TRBV7-9, the J gene TRBJ2-7; 7 positions match TRBD2. Germline-derived CDR1 and CDR2 are SEHNR and FQNEAQ (reference sequence). This CDR3 is 13 amino acids long. V trimming: 7 bases; J trimming: 2 bases; junction bases outside the gene matches: 5. Here the CDR3 reads CASTQGGAYEQYF. The CDR3, as DNA: TGTGCCAGCACCCAGGGAGGGGCCTACGAGCAGTACTTC.

The V and J genes are TRBV12-3 or TRBV12-4 and TRBJ2-5, with a weak D call TRBD2 (6 bases). V lost 3 bases, J lost 4 bases, and 9 bases lay in between. This CDR3 spans 13 amino acids. CDR3 bases: TGTGCCAGCAGTTTGTCGGGGGTAGAGACCCAGTACTTC. This translates into CASSLSGVETQYF.

V gene TRBV20-1 combines with J gene TRBJ2-1; D may be TRBD2 (5 bases). V dropped 0 bases and J dropped 15 bases, with 12 bases sitting between them. There are 11 residues in the CDR3. Germline lookup yields CDR1 DFQATT and CDR2 SNEGSKA (reference sequence). The CDR3 protein is CSARDGLVSFF. The CDR3, as DNA: TGCAGTGCTAGAGACGGACTGGTTTCGTTCTTC.

This chain connects TRBV15 to TRBJ1-1; 9 bases match TRBD1. Germline V lookup: CDR1 LNHNV, CDR2 YYDKDF (reference sequence). The ends lost 1 base at V and 1 base at J; junction bases unmatched: 1. The CDR3 has 15 residues. CDR3 bases: TGTGCCACCAGCAGAGGGACAGGGGCGAACACTGAAGCTTTCTTT. This sequence encodes CATSRGTGANTEAFF.

This clone showed up just once. V and J are TRBV4-2 and TRBJ2-1; 7 bases fit TRBD2. This CDR3 contains 15 residues. The V gene's germline CDR1 is LGHNA and CDR2 YNFKEQ. The V and J ends lost 4 bases and 9 bases, in that order; junction bases with no gene match: 12. The DNA of the CDR3 is TGTGCCAGCAGCCCCCTAGGAGGACTAGAGGCTGAGCAGTTCTTC. This gives the protein CASSPLGGLEAEQFF.

The rearrangement joins TRBV10-3 to TRBJ1-5; TRBD1 might be the D (5 bases). The V and J ends lost 3 bases and 4 bases respectively, with 16 bases between them. CDR3 length: 16 amino acids. From germline, CDR1 is ENHRY and CDR2 SYGVKD. The CDR3 region has the DNA TGTGCCATCAGTGAAGTCGGGGGACTCCTGAATCAGCCCCAGCATTTT. This encodes CAISEVGGLLNQPQHF.

This chain links TRBV13 with TRBJ2-5; TRBD1 agrees at 8 bases. From germline, CDR1 is PRHDT and CDR2 FYEKMQ (reference sequence). V was pared by 5 bases and J by 0 bases, with 8 bases of the junction left unmatched. This CDR3 spans 16 amino acids. DNA of the CDR3: TGTGCCAGCAGCCTATATATACAGGGGGACCAAGAGACCCAGTACTTC. It yields the protein CASSLYIQGDQETQYF.

This clone was found a few times. The chain employs TRBV7-9 and TRBJ1-6; 8 bases align to TRBD1. The CDR3 runs 14 residues. V lost 7 bases to trimming and J lost 9 bases; unmatched junction nucleotides: 8. From germline, CDR1 is SEHNR and CDR2 FQNEAQ (reference sequence). The CDR3 region has the DNA TGTGCCAGCATCCCGACAGGGGCAAGTTCACCCCTCCACTTT. Its protein is CASIPTGASSPLHF.

This clone was seen more than once but under ten times. J is TRBJ1-6 and V is TRBV14; 7 bases agree with TRBD1. CDR3 length: 15 residues. Germline CDR1 and CDR2: SGHDN and FVKESK. J was trimmed by 7 bases and V by 2 bases; bases with no gene match: 5. The CDR3: CASSQTRGKNSPLHF. The CDR3 DNA follows: TGTGCCAGCAGCCAAACCAGGGGGAAGAATTCACCCCTCCACTTT.

J is TRBJ2-3 and V is TRBV9; 12 bases match TRBD1. The CDR3 is 18 amino acids. V lost 0 bases to trimming and J lost 2 bases; unmatched junction nucleotides: 7. Germline-derived CDR1 and CDR2 are SGDLS and YYNGEE. Here the CDR3 reads CASSVGPGTGGFTDTQYF. DNA of the CDR3: TGTGCCAGCAGCGTAGGTCCCGGGACAGGGGGCTTCACAGATACGCAGTATTTT. The full variable domain, with the rest looked up from reference TRBV9 and TRBJ2-3, is DSGVTQTPKHLITATGQRVTLRCSPRSGDLSVYWYQQSLDQGLQFLIQYYNGEERAKGNILERFSAQQFPDLHSELNLSSLELGDSALYFCASSVGPGTGGFTDTQYFGPGTRLTVL.

This chain joins TRBV6-5 and TRBJ1-3, with TRBD1 matching over 9 bases. Losses at the gene ends were 7 bases for V and 7 bases for J; bases not matched to a gene: 5. CDR3 length equals 13 residues. Per germline, CDR1 MNHEY and CDR2 SVGAGI. CDR3 in amino acids: CASITGQGNTIYF. Written as DNA, the CDR3 is TGTGCCAGCATCACCGGACAGGGGAACACCATATATTTT.

This rearrangement joins TRBV18 to TRBJ2-5; 8 positions agree with TRBD1. Trimming took 4 bases from V and 5 from J; bases not matched to a gene: 6. Germline V gene sequence: CDR1 KGHSH, CDR2 LQKENI. The CDR3 is made up of 14 amino acids. CDR3 residues: CASSLSGGWETQYF. In nucleotides, the CDR3 is TGTGCCAGCTCACTATCAGGGGGCTGGGAGACCCAGTACTTC.

This clone has a single count. This chain links TRBV5-5 with TRBJ1-4; TRBD1 might be the D (5 bases). CDR3 size: 14 residues. The germline V and J ends were trimmed by 4 bases and 8 bases, with 15 bases remaining between them. CDR1 and CDR2 from the germline V gene are SGHKS and YYEKEE (reference sequence). The CDR3 protein is CASSAQGLGEKLFF. CDR3 DNA: TGTGCCAGCAGCGCCCAGGGACTCGGGGAAAAACTGTTTTTT.

This clone was counted a single time. CDR3 protein: CASSQETGAGQPQHF. CDR3 coding DNA: TGCGCCAGCAGCCAAGAGACAGGGGCCGGACAGCCCCAGCATTTT. This chain links TRBV4-1 with TRBJ1-5; the match to TRBD1 covers 8 bases. This CDR3 contains 15 residues. Germline assignment: CDR1 MGHRA and CDR2 YSYEKL. The junction had 5 bases not matched to a gene; V was cut back by 0 bases and J by 7 bases.

The chain joins TRBV6-6 to TRBJ1-4; 9 bases align to TRBD1. In germline, CDR1 is MNHNY, CDR2 SVGAGI (reference sequence). The CDR3 is made up of 14 amino acids. Germline trimming cut 6 bases from V and 7 bases from J; bases unmatched to any gene: 6. The chain's CDR3 is CASRMTGGGEKLFF. Written as DNA, the CDR3 is TGTGCCAGCAGAATGACAGGGGGAGGTGAAAAACTGTTTTTT.

The V call is TRBV7-3, the J call TRBJ2-7, with 8 nucleotides matching TRBD2. From germline, CDR1 is SGHTA and CDR2 FQGTGA. The V and J ends lost 5 bases and 0 bases, in that order; junction bases with no gene match: 6. The CDR3 covers 15 residues. The CDR3 DNA is TGTGCCAGCAGCCGGGCGGGGGGCCCCTCCTACGAGCAGTACTTC. Protein sequence: CASSRAGGPSYEQYF.

With regard to this clone: Other DNA variants within this sample encode the same CDR3. In DNA, the CDR3 is TGTGCCAGCAGCTTGACAGGGTACGAGCAGTACTTC. Its protein product is CASSLTGYEQYF. This chain joins TRBV12-3 or TRBV12-4 and TRBJ2-7, with 7 bases lining up with TRBD1. V trimming: 6 bases; J trimming: 4 bases; junction bases outside the gene matches: 3. The CDR3 has 12 residues.

This clone was seen a single time. The chain links TRBV4-2 to TRBJ1-1; no firm D call. Germline-derived CDR1 and CDR2 are LGHNA and YNFKEQ. There are 16 residues in the CDR3. Trimming took off 4 bases at V and 0 bases at J, with 15 bases between the two ends. The CDR3 coding sequence is TGTGCCAGCAGCCCCGGGAGGGTCGAAATGAACACTGAAGCTTTCTTT. It specifies CASSPGRVEMNTEAFF.

The V and J genes are TRBV5-6 and TRBJ1-5; D may be TRBD1 (6 bases). V dropped 0 bases and J dropped 1 base, with 8 bases sitting between them. This CDR3 comprises 15 residues. From germline, CDR1 is SGHDT and CDR2 YYEEEE. The CDR3 nucleotides read TGTGCCAGCAGCTTGGGGACAGAGAGCAATCAGCCCCAGCATTTT. Encoded protein: CASSLGTESNQPQHF.

The chain combines TRBV4-3 with TRBJ2-1; a possible D gene is TRBD1 (6 bases). The germline V and J ends were trimmed by 0 bases and 5 bases, with 11 bases remaining between them. CDR1 is LGHNA and CDR2 is YSLEER in the germline V gene. CDR3 length equals 15 residues. The chain's CDR3 is CASSQDRTVNNEQFF. CDR3 nucleotides: TGCGCCAGCAGCCAAGATCGGACAGTTAACAATGAGCAGTTCTTC.

This clone was counted a few times. Because the CDR3 is missing its conserved closing phenylalanine or tryptophan, this is likely a read error. It is unclear where the CDR3 begins or ends on the DNA, so no DNA is shown, and the CDR3 is as TCRdb lists it. The chain carries TRBV7-9 and TRBJ2-7; the DNA was not used to check the table's D call, TRBD1. With termini counted, the CDR3 has 12 amino acids. Per the germline V gene, CDR1 is SEHNR and CDR2 is FQNEAQ (reference sequence). The CDR3 sequence: CASSLGTAPPNL.